These 27 T cell receptor beta chains came from one sample sequenced in a study of blood T cells in healthy people across ages. For the second PCR, which ran for roughly 6 to 12 cycles, a sample-barcoded 5' primer and a J-beta primer mix were used. TCRdb recomputed calls from the 5' RACE reads with MiXCR, one row per CDR3 protein. Of over 950,000 distinct CDR3 sequences listed, about two fifths were seen once; the top ten hold about an eighth. The source material was blood. These receptors came from a man in his late teens or twenties in good health.

This clonotype turned up a few times. V gene TRBV12-3 or TRBV12-4 combines with J gene TRBJ1-2; 9 bases match TRBD1. The CDR3 runs 15 residues. V shed 6 bases and J 5 bases; nucleotides not matched to a gene: 10. The CDR3 nucleotides are TGTGCCAGCAGCTTAAACACAGGGGGCGCATATGGCTACACCTTC. This gives the protein CASSLNTGGAYGYTF.

The gene calls are TRBV7-3 and TRBJ1-4; tentative D call: TRBD1 (6 bases). Trimming took off 5 bases at V and 4 bases at J, with 20 bases between the two ends. CDR3 length equals 17 residues. The germline V gene encodes CDR1 SGHTA and CDR2 FQGTGA. CDR3 nucleotides: TGTGCCAGCAGCCCACAGGGTGGGAGGGGCCATAATGAAAAACTGTTTTTT. It is translated as CASSPQGGRGHNEKLFF.

The V and J genes are TRBV6-1 and TRBJ1-5, with 7 bases matching TRBD1. From germline, CDR1 is MNHNS and CDR2 SASEGT. This CDR3 has 16 residues. Losses at the gene ends were 9 bases for V and 4 bases for J; bases not matched to a gene: 15. In DNA form, the CDR3 reads TGTGCCAGTCCGGGGGAGGGGGCATTGAGGAATCAGCCCCAGCATTTT. It specifies CASPGEGALRNQPQHF.

Regarding this clonotype: This may be a read error: a much more frequent sequence differs by one nucleotide. The rearrangement links TRBV9 to TRBJ1-5; D gene ambiguous. Per germline, CDR1 SGDLS and CDR2 YYNGEE. The CDR3 is 13 amino acids. Between the trimmed V and J ends, which lost 0 bases and 3 bases, there was a span of 4 bases. CDR3 sequence: CASSVDINQPQHF. In nucleotides, the CDR3 is TGTGCCAGCAGCGTAGATATCAATCAGCCCCAGCATTTT.

The chain links TRBV20-1 to TRBJ1-5; the D gene is possibly TRBD1 (6 bases). There are 13 residues in the CDR3. V was shortened by 0 bases and J by 8 bases, with 11 bases between the two germline ends. In germline, CDR1 is DFQATT, CDR2 SNEGSKA (reference sequence). The CDR3 here is CSARDGGGEPQHF. CDR3 sequence (DNA): TGCAGTGCTAGAGATGGGGGCGGGGAGCCCCAGCATTTT.

In its sample, this clonotype was seen a few times. The chain carries TRBV10-3 and TRBJ2-7, with 7 positions matching TRBD2. Germline CDR1 and CDR2: ENHRY and SYGVKD. The CDR3 length is 14 residues. The junction had 10 bases not matched to a gene; V was cut back by 6 bases and J by 5 bases. The CDR3 region is CAISRSREGHEQYF. CDR3 sequence (DNA): TGTGCCATCAGCAGATCTAGGGAGGGGCACGAGCAGTACTTC.

This chain joins TRBV14 and TRBJ1-2, with D hard to call. The CDR3 is 13 residues long. The V and J ends lost 0 bases and 8 bases respectively, with 10 bases between them. Germline V CDR1 and CDR2: SGHDN, FVKESK. The CDR3: CASSQESREGYTF. DNA for the CDR3: TGTGCCAGCAGCCAAGAGTCTCGGGAGGGCTACACCTTC.

This chain uses TRBV6-1 with TRBJ1-6; no clear D gene. This CDR3 is built from 13 residues. V was cut by 7 bases and J by 7 bases, with 11 bases left in between. The germline gives CDR1 MNHNS, CDR2 SASEGT. CDR3 coding DNA: TGTGCCAGCAAACCCAGTGGAAATTCACCCCTCCACTTT. Translated, it gives CASKPSGNSPLHF.

This chain connects TRBV10-3 to TRBJ1-4, with D perhaps matching TRBD1 (6 bases). Trimming removed 8 bases from V and 4 bases from J, with 17 bases in between. The CDR3 runs to 15 residues. Germline-derived CDR1 and CDR2 are ENHRY and SYGVKD. The CDR3, as DNA: TGTGCCATCGGAGCCTCGGGGGGCAGTAATGAAAAACTGTTTTTT. Amino acid sequence: CAIGASGGSNEKLFF.

This clonotype was detected only a few times. CDR3 in amino acids: CASSHDRSQPQHF. CDR3 DNA sequence: TGTGCCAGCAGTCATGACAGGAGTCAGCCCCAGCATTTT. The J gene is TRBJ1-5, the V gene TRBV12-3 or TRBV12-4; TRBD1 is a possible D gene (6 bases). Trimming removed 5 bases at V and 6 bases at J, with 11 bases between. The CDR3 extends over 13 amino acids.

The chain uses TRBV20-1 and TRBJ1-1; maybe TRBD1 (5 bases). V lost 0 bases and J 1 base, leaving 15 bases between the germline ends. Germline V gene data show CDR1 as DFQATT and CDR2 as SNEGSKA (reference sequence). This CDR3 has 16 residues. CDR3: CSAREWRETANTEAFF. In DNA, the CDR3 is TGCAGTGCTAGAGAATGGAGAGAGACAGCGAACACTGAAGCTTTCTTT.

The rearrangement joins TRBV4-1 to TRBJ1-1, with a tentative D call TRBD1 (6 bases). The CDR3 has 16 amino acids. Germline V gene sequence: CDR1 MGHRA, CDR2 YSYEKL. V lost 4 bases and J lost 1, with 16 bases in between. As DNA, the CDR3 is TGCGCCAGCAGCCTTCTGAAGGACAGAGCGAACACTGAAGCTTTCTTT. The encoded protein is CASSLLKDRANTEAFF.

V and J are TRBV29-1 and TRBJ2-1; 9 positions agree with TRBD1. The CDR3 spans 13 residues. Germline CDR1 and CDR2: SQVTM and ANQGSEA. V gave up 7 bases and J gave up 10 bases; unmatched junction bases: 11. CDR3 sequence reads: CSAVLQGAKEQFF. Here the CDR3 DNA reads TGCAGCGCTGTACTACAGGGGGCCAAGGAGCAGTTCTTC.

The CDR3 coding sequence is TGTGCCATCAGTGACGGGACAGGGGGCTACGAGCAGTACTTC. Its translation is CAISDGTGGYEQYF. This rearrangement joins TRBV10-3 to TRBJ2-7; 11 bases are a match to TRBD1. Germline CDR1 and CDR2: ENHRY and SYGVKD. The V and J ends lost 3 bases and 3 bases, in that order; junction bases with no gene match: 1. The CDR3 loop spans 14 amino acids.

The rearrangement joins TRBV7-3 to TRBJ1-2; weak D call: TRBD1 (5 bases). Trimming shortened V by 1 base and J by 3 bases, and 18 bases separated the two germline ends. The CDR3 runs to 17 residues. Germline V CDR1 and CDR2: SGHTA, FQGTGA. This CDR3 is CASSLSGRDLTDYGYTF. The CDR3 DNA reads as TGTGCCAGCAGCTTAAGTGGCAGGGACCTTACGGACTATGGCTACACCTTC.

This clonotype was observed a few times. The chain links TRBV24-1 to TRBJ2-1, with TRBD2 identical over 11 bases. The junction had 12 bases not matched to a gene; V was cut back by 4 bases and J by 8 bases. The CDR3 is 17 amino acids. CDR1 and CDR2 (germline): KGHDR, SFDVKD. The CDR3 loop is CATSDRLAGTSLDEQFF. In DNA, the CDR3 is TGTGCCACCAGTGACCGACTAGCGGGGACTAGTTTAGATGAGCAGTTCTTC.

V and J are TRBV6-5 and TRBJ2-5; no clear D gene. Trimming stripped 3 bases from V and 1 base from J, with 15 bases between. Germline-derived CDR1 and CDR2 are MNHEY and SVGAGI. The CDR3 totals 16 residues. The DNA for the CDR3 is TGTGCCAGCAGTTATGAGGCCCTCCCGGGCCAAGAGACCCAGTACTTC. It specifies CASSYEALPGQETQYF.

The chain recombines TRBV6-5 with TRBJ2-5; the D gene is possibly TRBD2 (6 bases). CDR3 length: 15 residues. Germline lookup yields CDR1 MNHEY and CDR2 SVGAGI. V lost 0 bases and J 5 bases, leaving 13 bases between the germline ends. The DNA for the CDR3 is TGTGCCAGCAGTTACTCGGGGACTCTTCACGAGACCCAGTACTTC. This translates into CASSYSGTLHETQYF.

The chain recombines TRBV15 with TRBJ1-2, with TRBD1 as a possible D gene (6 bases). This CDR3 spans 13 amino acids. The germline gives CDR1 LNHNV, CDR2 YYDKDF (reference sequence). The V end was cut by 3 bases, the J end by 5 bases, with 10 bases between. For the CDR3, the DNA is TGTGCCACCAGCAGGGACAGAGCTTATGGCTACACCTTC. The encoded protein is CATSRDRAYGYTF.

This clonotype was seen a handful of times. The chain links TRBV20-1 to TRBJ1-5; 7 nucleotides match TRBD1. V lost 6 bases, J lost 0 bases, and 14 bases stayed unmatched. Germline CDR1 and CDR2: DFQATT and SNEGSKA (reference sequence). CDR3 length equals 17 residues. DNA for the CDR3: TGCAGTGCCCTCTACGGCAGGGGGGATTATAGCAATCAGCCCCAGCATTTT. It codes for CSALYGRGDYSNQPQHF.

This clonotype has a handful of counts. V and J are TRBV6-6 and TRBJ2-7, with D uncertain. The DNA end is a closer match to TRBJ2-5, so the J assignment may be wrong. Germline CDR1 reads MNHNY; CDR2 reads SVGAGI (reference sequence). The CDR3 has 13 amino acids. The CDR3, as DNA: TGTGCCAGCAGCCTACTATCTAAGGAGACCCAGTACTTC. It specifies CASSLLSKETQYF.

V usage is TRBV29-1 and J usage is TRBJ1-1, with TRBD1 as a possible D gene (5 bases). Germline V gives CDR1 SQVTM, CDR2 ANQGSEA. The CDR3 totals 15 residues. Trimming removed 4 bases from V and 1 base from J, with 16 bases in between. CDR3 sequence: CSVGGVGGPNTEAFF. CDR3 DNA sequence: TGCAGCGTTGGCGGTGTGGGGGGACCGAACACTGAAGCTTTCTTT.

V and J are TRBV7-9 and TRBJ1-1; tentative D call: TRBD1 (5 bases). The CDR3 sequence is 13 residues long. CDR1 is SEHNR and CDR2 is FQNEAQ in the germline V gene (reference sequence). V was cut by 2 bases and J by 7 bases, with 11 bases left in between. CDR3 nucleotides: TGTGCCAGCAGCTTATTGATGGGGGTTGAAGCTTTCTTT. It translates to CASSLLMGVEAFF.

V usage is TRBV4-3 and J usage is TRBJ1-6; D possibly corresponds to TRBD1 (6 bases). Trimming shortened V by 6 bases and J by 1 base, and 13 bases separated the two germline ends. The germline gives CDR1 LGHNA, CDR2 YSLEER. This CDR3 has 16 amino acids. The CDR3 protein is CASRKTGRSYNSPLHF. In nucleotides, the CDR3 is TGCGCCAGCAGAAAAACAGGGAGGTCCTATAATTCACCCCTCCACTTT.

This clonotype was counted a few times. The CDR3 nucleotides are TGTGCCAGCAGTCCCCGGGACACGGGCATTCAGTACTTC. The encoded protein is CASSPRDTGIQYF. The chain combines TRBV27 with TRBJ2-4, with D possibly being TRBD1 (6 bases). Deletions cut 5 bases from V and 9 bases from J, with 14 bases between. Germline assignment: CDR1 MNHEY and CDR2 SMNVEV (reference sequence). There are 13 residues in the CDR3.

This clonotype was found once. CDR3 loop: CASSLRPGNGYTF. DNA for the CDR3: TGTGCCAGCAGCCTTCGGCCAGGGAACGGCTACACCTTC. The rearrangement links TRBV2 to TRBJ1-2, with a tentative D call TRBD1 (5 bases). CDR1 is SNHLY and CDR2 is FYNNEI in the germline V gene. Deletions cut 6 bases from V and 8 bases from J, with 16 bases between. The CDR3 spans 13 residues.

This chain uses TRBV7-3 with TRBJ2-3, with a tentative D call TRBD2 (6 bases). The CDR3 is 14 residues long. Trimming took 2 bases from V and 5 from J, leaving 11 bases between them. The germline gives CDR1 SGHTA, CDR2 FQGTGA. CDR3 in DNA: TGTGCCAGCAGCTTATTGGGGACTGGAGATACGCAGTATTTT. It translates to CASSLLGTGDTQYF.